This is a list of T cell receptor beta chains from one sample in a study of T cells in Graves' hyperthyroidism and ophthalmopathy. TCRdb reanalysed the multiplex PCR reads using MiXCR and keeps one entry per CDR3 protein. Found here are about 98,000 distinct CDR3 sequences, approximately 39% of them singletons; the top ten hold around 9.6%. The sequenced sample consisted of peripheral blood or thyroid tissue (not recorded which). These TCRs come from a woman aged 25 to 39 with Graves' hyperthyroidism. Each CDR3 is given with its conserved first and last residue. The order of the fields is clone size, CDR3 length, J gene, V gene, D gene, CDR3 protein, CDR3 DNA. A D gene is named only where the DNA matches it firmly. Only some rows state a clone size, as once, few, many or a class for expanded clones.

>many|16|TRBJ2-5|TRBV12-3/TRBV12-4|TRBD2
CASSPGLAGGQETQYF
TGTGCCAGCAGCCCGGGACTAGCGGGAGGCCAAGAGACCCAGTACTTC
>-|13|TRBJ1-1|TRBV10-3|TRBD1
CAIRTGQGTEAFF
TGTGCCATCAGGACAGGACAGGGCACTGAAGCTTTCTTT
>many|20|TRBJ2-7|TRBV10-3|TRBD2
CAISDPATSGSPPWCQEQYF
TGTGCCATCAGTGACCCGGCGACTAGCGGGAGTCCGCCCTGGTGTCAGGAGCAGTACTTC
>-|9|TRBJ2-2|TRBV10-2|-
CASTGELFF
TGCGCCAGCACCGGGGAGCTGTTTTTT
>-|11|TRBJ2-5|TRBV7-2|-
CASSREETQYF
TGTGCCAGCAGCAGGGAGGAGACCCAGTACTTC
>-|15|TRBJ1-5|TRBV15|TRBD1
CATSRETGGGQPQHF
TGTGCCACCAGCAGGGAGACAGGGGGCGGTCAGCCCCAGCATTTT
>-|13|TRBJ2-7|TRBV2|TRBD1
CASSEATGDEQYF
TGTGCCAGCAGTGAAGCTACAGGGGACGAGCAGTACTTC
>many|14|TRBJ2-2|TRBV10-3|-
CAIRGTTNTGELFF
TGTGCCATCAGGGGGACAACGAACACCGGGGAGCTGTTTTTT
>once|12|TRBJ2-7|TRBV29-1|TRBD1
CSVPGQGHEQYF
TGCAGCGTGCCGGGACAGGGCCACGAGCAGTACTTC
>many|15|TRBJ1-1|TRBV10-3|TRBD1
CAINRGQGLGTEAFF
TGTGCCATCAATAGGGGACAGGGGTTGGGCACTGAAGCTTTCTTT
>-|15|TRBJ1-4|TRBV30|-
CAWSVTGHGREKLFF
TGTGCCTGGAGTGTAACAGGCCACGGGAGGGAAAAACTGTTTTTT
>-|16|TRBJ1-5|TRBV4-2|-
CASSLGFGFGFQPQHF
TGTGCCAGCAGCTTAGGTTTCGGGTTCGGGTTTCAGCCCCAGCATTTT
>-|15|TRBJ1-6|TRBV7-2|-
CASRNSGASNSPLHF
TGTGCCAGTCGAAATTCAGGGGCGTCTAATTCACCCCTCCACTTT
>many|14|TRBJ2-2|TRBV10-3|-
CAIGGRVRTGELFF
TGTGCCATCGGGGGCAGGGTCCGCACCGGGGAGCTGTTTTTT
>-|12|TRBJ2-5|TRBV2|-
CASKQIQETQYF
TGTGCAAGCAAACAGATCCAAGAGACCCAGTACTTC
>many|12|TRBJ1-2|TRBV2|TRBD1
CASITYRGGYTF
TGTGCCAGCATTACCTACAGGGGCGGCTACACCTTC
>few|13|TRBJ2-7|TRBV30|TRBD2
CAWSVSGGGEQYF
TGTGCCTGGAGTGTATCGGGAGGTGGTGAGCAGTACTTC
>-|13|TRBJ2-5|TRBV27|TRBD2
CASLAGGPETQYF
TGTGCCAGTCTAGCGGGAGGGCCAGAGACCCAGTACTTC
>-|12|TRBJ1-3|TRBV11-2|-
CASSPRDSTIYF
TGTGCCAGCAGCCCCCGGGACTCCACCATATATTTT
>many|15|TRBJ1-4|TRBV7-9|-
CASSLTYEDAEKLFF
TGTGCCAGCAGCCTAACATACGAAGATGCGGAAAAACTGTTTTTT
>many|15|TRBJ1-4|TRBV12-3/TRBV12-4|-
CASSSHGMSGEKLFF
TGTGCCAGCAGTTCACACGGGATGTCAGGCGAAAAACTGTTTTTT
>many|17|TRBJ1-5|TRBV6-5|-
CASSYRWGEFYNQPQHF
TGTGCCAGCAGTTACAGATGGGGGGAGTTTTACAATCAGCCCCAGCATTTT
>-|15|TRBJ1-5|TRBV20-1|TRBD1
CSAPTGGARDQPQHF
TGCAGTGCTCCGACAGGGGGGGCCAGGGATCAGCCCCAGCATTTT
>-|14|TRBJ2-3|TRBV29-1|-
CSVADRPLTDTQYF
TGCAGCGTAGCCGACAGACCCCTCACAGATACGCAGTATTTT
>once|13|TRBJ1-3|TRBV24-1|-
CATSGSDGNTIYF
TGTGCCACCAGTGGGTCGGATGGAAACACCATATATTTT
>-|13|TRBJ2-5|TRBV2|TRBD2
CASELAGPETQYF
TGTGCTAGCGAACTAGCGGGACCAGAGACCCAGTACTTC
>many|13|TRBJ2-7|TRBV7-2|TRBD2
CASSLTAGVEQYF
TGTGCCAGCAGCTTAACGGCGGGAGTCGAGCAGTACTTC
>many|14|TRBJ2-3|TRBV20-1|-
CSAREILNVDTQYF
TGCAGTGCTAGAGAGATCTTAAATGTTGATACGCAGTATTTT
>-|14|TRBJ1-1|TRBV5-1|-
CASSLFLRDSEAFF
TGCGCCAGCAGCTTGTTCCTTAGAGACTCTGAGGCTTTCTTT
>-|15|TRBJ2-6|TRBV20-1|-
CSARDGGSGANVLTF
TGCAGTGCTAGAGATGGGGGGTCTGGGGCCAACGTCCTGACTTTC
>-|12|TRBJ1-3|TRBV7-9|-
CASSLDPNTIYF
TGTGCCAGCAGCCTCGACCCGAACACCATATATTTT